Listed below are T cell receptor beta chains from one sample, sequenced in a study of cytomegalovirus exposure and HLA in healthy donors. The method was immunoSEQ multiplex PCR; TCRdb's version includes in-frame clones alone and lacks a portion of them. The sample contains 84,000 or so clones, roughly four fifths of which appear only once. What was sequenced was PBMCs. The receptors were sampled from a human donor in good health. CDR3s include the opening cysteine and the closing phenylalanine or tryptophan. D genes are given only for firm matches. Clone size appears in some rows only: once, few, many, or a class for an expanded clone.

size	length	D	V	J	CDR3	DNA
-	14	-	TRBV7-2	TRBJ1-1	CASRSAGVGTEAFF	TGTGCCAGCAGATCCGCGGGGGTGGGCACTGAAGCTTTCTTT
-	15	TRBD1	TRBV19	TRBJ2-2	CASTHRQGGTGELFF	TGTGCCAGTACCCACAGACAGGGGGGCACCGGGGAGCTGTTTTTT
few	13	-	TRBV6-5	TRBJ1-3	CAIQASSGNTIYF	TGTGCCATCCAGGCCAGCTCTGGAAACACCATATATTTT
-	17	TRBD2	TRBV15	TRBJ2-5	CATSRDPPGGGQETQYF	TGTGCCACCAGCAGAGATCCACCTGGCGGGGGCCAAGAGACCCAGTACTTC
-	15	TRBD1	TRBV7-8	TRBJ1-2	CASSKETGGEGGYTF	TGTGCCAGCAGCAAAGAGACAGGGGGCGAAGGCGGCTACACCTTC
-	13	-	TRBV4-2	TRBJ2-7	CASSSRQGGEQYF	TGTGCCAGCAGCAGCCGACAGGGAGGCGAGCAGTACTTC
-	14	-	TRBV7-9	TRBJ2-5	CASSLLRAQETQYF	TGTGCCAGCAGCTTACTCAGGGCGCAAGAGACCCAGTACTTC
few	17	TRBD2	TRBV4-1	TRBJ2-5	CASSQEPSGGPEETQYF	TGCGCCAGCAGCCAAGAGCCTAGCGGGGGGCCCGAGGAGACCCAGTACTTC
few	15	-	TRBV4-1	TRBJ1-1	CASSQVPLVGTEAFF	TGCGCCAGCAGCCAAGTCCCACTAGTGGGCACTGAAGCTTTCTTT
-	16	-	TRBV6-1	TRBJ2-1	CASSGIQGQRYNEQFF	TGTGCCAGCAGTGGGATCCAGGGGCAACGATACAATGAGCAGTTCTTC
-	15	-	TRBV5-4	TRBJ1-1	CASSSTNQRNTEAFF	TGTGCCAGCAGCTCGACCAACCAGCGGAACACTGAAGCTTTCTTT
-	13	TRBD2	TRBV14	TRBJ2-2	CASRGLEVAELFF	TGTGCCAGCAGGGGACTAGAAGTTGCGGAGCTGTTTTTT
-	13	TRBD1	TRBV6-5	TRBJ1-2	CASREQGWDGYTF	TGTGCCAGCAGAGAACAGGGGTGGGATGGCTACACCTTC
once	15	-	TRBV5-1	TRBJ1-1	CASSFQAAMNTEAFF	TGCGCCAGCAGCTTCCAGGCTGCCATGAACACTGAAGCTTTCTTT
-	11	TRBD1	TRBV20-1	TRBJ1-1	CSADRGTEAFF	TGCAGTGCGGACAGGGGGACTGAAGCTTTCTTT
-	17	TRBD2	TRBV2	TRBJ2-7	CASTVPGLSRASYEQYF	TGTGCCAGCACCGTCCCGGGACTATCCCGAGCCTCCTACGAGCAGTACTTC
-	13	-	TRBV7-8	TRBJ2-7	CASSPDRNYEQYF	TGTGCCAGCAGCCCGGACAGAAACTACGAGCAGTACTTC
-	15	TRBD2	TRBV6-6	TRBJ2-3	CASSGRTSGTDTQYF	TGTGCCAGCAGCGGGAGGACTAGCGGCACAGATACGCAGTATTTT
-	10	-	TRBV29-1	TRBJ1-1	CSVARTEAFF	TGCAGCGTTGCCCGGACTGAAGCTTTCTTT
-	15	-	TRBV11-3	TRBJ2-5	CASSLGPVGGETQYF	TGTGCCAGCAGCTTAGGACCCGTCGGGGGAGAGACCCAGTACTTC
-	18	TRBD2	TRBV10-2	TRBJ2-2	CASSESWSGGFNTGELFF	TGCGCCAGCAGTGAGTCGTGGAGCGGGGGGTTTAACACCGGGGAGCTGTTTTTT
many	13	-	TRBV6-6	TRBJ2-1	CASSYRDNNEQFF	TGTGCCAGCAGTTACCGGGACAACAATGAGCAGTTCTTC
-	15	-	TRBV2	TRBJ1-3	CATTYGQGAENTIYF	TGTGCCACCACCTACGGACAAGGGGCGGAAAACACCATATATTTT
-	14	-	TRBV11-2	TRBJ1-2	CASSSQGSGYGYTF	TGTGCCAGCAGCTCCCAGGGTTCCGGCTATGGCTACACCTTC
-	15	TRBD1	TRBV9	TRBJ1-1	CASSPPGTGNTEAFF	TGTGCCAGCAGCCCCCCCGGGACAGGGAACACTGAAGCTTTCTTT
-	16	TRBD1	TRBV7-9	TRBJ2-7	CASSLAPGQRSYEQYF	TGTGCCAGCAGCTTAGCACCGGGACAGAGGAGCTACGAGCAGTACTTC
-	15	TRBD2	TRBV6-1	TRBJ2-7	CASSVTSGASYEQYF	TGTGCCAGCAGTGTAACTAGCGGGGCCAGCTACGAGCAGTACTTC
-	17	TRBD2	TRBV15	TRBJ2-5	CATRRRGQGGTRETQYF	TGTGCCACCAGGCGGAGAGGGCAGGGAGGGACGCGCGAGACCCAGTACTTC
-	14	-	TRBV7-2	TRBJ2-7	CASSLGQGLYEQYF	TGTGCCAGCAGCTTGGGGCAGGGCCTCTACGAGCAGTACTTC
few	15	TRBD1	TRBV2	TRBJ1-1	CASSDPGTVNTEAFF	TGTGCCAGCAGTGACCCCGGGACAGTGAACACTGAAGCTTTCTTT
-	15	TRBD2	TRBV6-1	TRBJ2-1	CASSGERGPYNEQFF	TGTGCCAGCAGCGGGGAGCGGGGCCCCTACAATGAGCAGTTCTTC
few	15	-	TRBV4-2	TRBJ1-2	CASSQDPSGEFGYTF	TGTGCCAGCAGCCAAGATCCTTCAGGGGAGTTCGGCTACACCTTC
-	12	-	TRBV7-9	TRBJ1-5	CSSSFSGQPQHF	TGTTCCAGCAGCTTCAGCGGCCAGCCCCAGCATTTT
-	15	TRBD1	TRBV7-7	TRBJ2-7	CASSLAPDRGYEQYF	TGTGCTAGCAGCTTAGCTCCGGACAGGGGGTACGAGCAGTACTTC
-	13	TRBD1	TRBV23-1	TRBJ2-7	CASRKETGCEQYF	TGCGCCAGCAGGAAAGAGACAGGGTGCGAGCAGTACTTC
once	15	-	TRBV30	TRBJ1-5	CAWTVGGISNQPQHF	TGTGCCTGGACCGTAGGGGGTATTAGCAATCAGCCCCAGCATTTT
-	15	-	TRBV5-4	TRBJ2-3	CASSLGAGGTDTQYF	TGTGCCAGCAGCTTAGGAGCAGGGGGCACAGATACGCAGTATTTT
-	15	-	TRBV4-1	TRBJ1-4	CASSQEGGGNEKLFF	TGCGCCAGCAGCCAAGAAGGGGGGGGTAATGAAAAACTGTTTTTT
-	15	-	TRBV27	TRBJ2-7	CASSLSSALIYEQYF	TGTGCCAGCAGTTTGTCTAGCGCCCTCATCTACGAGCAGTACTTC
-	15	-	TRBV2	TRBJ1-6	CASSGGGTGEVPLHF	TGTGCCAGCAGCGGGGGGGGGACTGGAGAGGTTCCCCTCCACTTT
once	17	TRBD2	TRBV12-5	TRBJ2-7	CASGLVPGGTAPYEQYF	TGTGCTAGTGGTTTGGTACCCGGGGGGACGGCGCCCTACGAGCAGTACTTC
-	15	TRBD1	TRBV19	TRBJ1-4	CASSSWTGVKEKLFF	TGTGCCAGTAGTTCCTGGACAGGGGTGAAGGAAAAACTGTTTTTT
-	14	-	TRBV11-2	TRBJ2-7	CASSLGTASYEQYF	TGTGCCAGCAGCTTAGGGACAGCCTCCTACGAGCAGTACTTC
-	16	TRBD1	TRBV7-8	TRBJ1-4	CASSSGGQGTGEKLFF	TGTGCCAGCAGCTCCGGTGGACAGGGTACGGGTGAAAAACTGTTTTTT
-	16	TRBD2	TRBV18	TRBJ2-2	CASSPMTSENTGELFF	TGTGCCAGCTCACCTATGACTAGCGAGAACACCGGGGAGCTGTTTTTT
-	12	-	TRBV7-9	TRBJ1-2	CASSPPQYGYTF	TGTGCCAGCAGCCCCCCCCAATATGGCTACACCTTC
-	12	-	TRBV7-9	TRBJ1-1	CSSSPDRSEAFF	TGTTCCAGCAGCCCTGACAGGTCTGAAGCTTTCTTT
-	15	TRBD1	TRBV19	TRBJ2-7	CASSSEDRGPYEQYF	TGTGCCAGTAGTTCTGAAGACAGGGGCCCCTACGAGCAGTACTTC
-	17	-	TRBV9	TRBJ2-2	CASSVGVGTPNTGELFF	TGTGCCAGCAGCGTAGGAGTTGGGACACCGAACACCGGGGAGCTGTTTTTT
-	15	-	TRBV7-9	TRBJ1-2	CASSLGPGAPYGYTF	TGTGCCAGCAGCTTAGGGCCAGGGGCGCCCTATGGCTACACCTTC
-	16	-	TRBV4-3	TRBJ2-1	CASSQEEFGSYNEQFF	TGCGCCAGCAGCCAAGAAGAATTCGGTTCCTACAATGAGCAGTTCTTC
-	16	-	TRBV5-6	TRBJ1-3	CASSLVGEGTRNTIYF	TGTGCCAGCAGCTTGGTGGGGGAGGGAACGAGAAACACCATATATTTT
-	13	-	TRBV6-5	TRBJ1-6	CASKRVRGSPLHF	TGTGCCAGCAAGAGGGTTCGGGGTTCACCCCTCCACTTT
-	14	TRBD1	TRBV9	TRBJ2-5	CASSQTGAQETQYF	TGTGCCAGCAGCCAGACAGGGGCCCAAGAGACCCAGTACTTC
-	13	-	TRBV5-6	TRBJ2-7	CASSLYLADEQYF	TGTGCCAGCAGCTTGTACCTAGCCGACGAGCAGTACTTC
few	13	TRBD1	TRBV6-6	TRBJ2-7	CASKQKGAYEQYF	TGTGCCAGCAAGCAGAAGGGGGCATACGAGCAGTACTTC
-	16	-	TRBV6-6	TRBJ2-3	CASSYSGSSSTDTQYF	TGTGCCAGCAGTTACTCGGGCAGTTCTAGCACAGATACGCAGTATTTT
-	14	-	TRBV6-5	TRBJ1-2	CASSYSGRTYGYTF	TGTGCCAGCAGTTACTCTGGCAGAACCTATGGCTACACCTTC
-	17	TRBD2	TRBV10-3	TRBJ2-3	CAISVSGGQVSTDTQYF	TGTGCCATCAGTGTGAGCGGGGGCCAAGTTAGCACAGATACGCAGTATTTT